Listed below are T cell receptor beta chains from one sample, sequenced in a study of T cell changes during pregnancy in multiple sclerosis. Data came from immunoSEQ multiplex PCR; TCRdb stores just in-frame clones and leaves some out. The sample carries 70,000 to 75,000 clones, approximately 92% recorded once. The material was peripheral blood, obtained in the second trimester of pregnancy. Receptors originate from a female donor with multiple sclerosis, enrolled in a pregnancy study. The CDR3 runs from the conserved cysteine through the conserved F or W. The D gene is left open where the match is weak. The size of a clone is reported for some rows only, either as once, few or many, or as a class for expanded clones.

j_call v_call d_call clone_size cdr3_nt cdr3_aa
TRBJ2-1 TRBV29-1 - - TGCAGCGTGGACACCTACAATGAGCAGTTCTTC CSVDTYNEQFF
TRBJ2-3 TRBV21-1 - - - CASSKGVGTGISTDTQYF
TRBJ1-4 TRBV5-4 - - TGTGCCAGCAGCTCTTCTAGACTACTGTTTTTT CASSSSRLLFF
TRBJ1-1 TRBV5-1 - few TGCGCCAGCAGCTTGGTGGGCTTATTGAACACTGAAGCTTTCTTT CASSLVGLLNTEAFF
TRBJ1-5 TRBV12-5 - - TGTGCTAGTGGTTTGGAGGCAGGCCGGCAGCCCCAGCATTTT CASGLEAGRQPQHF
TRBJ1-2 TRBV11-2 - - TGTGCCAGCAGCTTAGATCCCAGATTCTATGGCTACACCTTC CASSLDPRFYGYTF
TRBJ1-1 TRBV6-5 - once TGTGCCAGCACGCTGCCCGGAGCTTTCTTT CASTLPGAFF
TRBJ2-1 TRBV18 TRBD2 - TGTGCCAGCTCCGTCCGGGAAGCGGGAGGAAGCAATGAGCAGTTCTTC CASSVREAGGSNEQFF
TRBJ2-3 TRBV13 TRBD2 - TGTGCCAGCAGCTTCATTAGCGGGAGAAACACAGATACGCAGTATTTT CASSFISGRNTDTQYF
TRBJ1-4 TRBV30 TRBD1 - TGTGCCTTTCGACAGGGACGTAATGAAAAACTGTTTTTT CAFRQGRNEKLFF
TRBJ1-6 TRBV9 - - TGTGCCAGCAGCGTAGAAGCAGGGAGGGGCTCCTATAATTCACCCCTCCACTTT CASSVEAGRGSYNSPLHF
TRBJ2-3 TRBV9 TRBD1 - TGTGCCAGCAGCAACCGACAGGGTGGTAGCACAGATACGCAGTATTTT CASSNRQGGSTDTQYF
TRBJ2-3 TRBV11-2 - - TGTGCCAGCAGCTTAACAGGACCCACAGATACGCAGTATTTT CASSLTGPTDTQYF
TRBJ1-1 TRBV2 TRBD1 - TGTGCCAGCAGGTTTGGACAGGGTACATATGAAGCTTTCTTT CASRFGQGTYEAFF
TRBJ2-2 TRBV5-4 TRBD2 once TGTGCCAGCAGCACCGAGCGGGGTGGTTCGGTGCTGTTTTTT CASSTERGGSVLFF
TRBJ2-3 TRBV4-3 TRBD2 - TGCGCCAGCAGCCAAGAAAGTGGGACTATCCAGGGAGATACGCAGTATTTT CASSQESGTIQGDTQYF